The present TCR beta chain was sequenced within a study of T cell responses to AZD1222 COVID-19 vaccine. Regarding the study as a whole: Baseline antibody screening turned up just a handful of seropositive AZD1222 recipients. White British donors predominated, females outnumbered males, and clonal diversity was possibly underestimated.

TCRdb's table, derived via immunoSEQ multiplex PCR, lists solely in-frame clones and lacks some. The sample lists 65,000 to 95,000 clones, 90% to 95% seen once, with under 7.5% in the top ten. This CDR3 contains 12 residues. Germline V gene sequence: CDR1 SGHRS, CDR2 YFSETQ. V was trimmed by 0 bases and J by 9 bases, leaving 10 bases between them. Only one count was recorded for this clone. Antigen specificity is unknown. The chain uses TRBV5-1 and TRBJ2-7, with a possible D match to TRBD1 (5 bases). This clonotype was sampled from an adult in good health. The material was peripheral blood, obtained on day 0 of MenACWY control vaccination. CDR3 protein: CASSLGQRRQYF. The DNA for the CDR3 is TGCGCCAGCAGCTTGGGACAGCGTAGGCAGTACTTC.